These 29 T cell receptor beta chains share one sample of origin, sequenced in a study of control samples from healthy donors and cancer patients. Repertoires were generated with immunoSEQ multiplex PCR, while TCRdb's copy carries only in-frame clones and drops some. The sample consists of 150,000 to 200,000 clones, 91% of them appearing once. The sequenced sample consisted of blood. These TCRs come from a woman between 25 and 40 years old in good health.

This sequence joins TRBV13 and TRBJ1-6; no definite D call. This CDR3 has 14 amino acids. The germline gives CDR1 PRHDT, CDR2 FYEKMQ (reference sequence). Trimming left V 4 bases short and J 0 bases short, with 4 bases between. The CDR3 nucleotides are TGTGCCAGCAGCTCAAGCTCCTATAATTCACCCCTCCACTTT. This gives the protein CASSSSSYNSPLHF.

The V and J genes are TRBV6-5 and TRBJ2-2; 7 nucleotides match TRBD1. CDR1 and CDR2 from the germline V gene are MNHEY and SVGAGI. V was pared by 5 bases and J by 1 base, with 4 bases of the junction left unmatched. This CDR3 is built from 15 residues. The CDR3 region is CASSRQGQNTGELFF. In DNA, the CDR3 is TGTGCCAGCAGTAGACAGGGCCAGAACACCGGGGAGCTGTTTTTT.

This rearrangement joins TRBV18 to TRBJ2-1; TRBD2 agrees at 8 bases. Germline CDR1 KGHSH, CDR2 LQKENI. Losses at the gene ends were 2 bases for V and 6 bases for J; bases not matched to a gene: 3. The CDR3 is made up of 14 amino acids. CDR3 residues: CASSPERESNEQFF. As DNA, the CDR3 is TGTGCCAGCTCACCAGAGCGGGAGTCCAATGAGCAGTTCTTC.

The V gene is TRBV7-2, the J gene TRBJ1-2; 7 bases match TRBD1. The CDR3 extends over 12 amino acids. In germline, CDR1 is SGHTA, CDR2 FQGNSA. V was clipped by 3 bases and J by 8 bases; unmatched bases: 3. The CDR3 region has the DNA TGTGCCAGCAGCTTTGACAGGGACGGCTACACCTTC. Translated: CASSFDRDGYTF.

This chain connects TRBV5-1 to TRBJ2-6, with D possibly being TRBD1 or TRBD2 (6 bases each). Germline CDR1 and CDR2: SGHRS and YFSETQ. The CDR3 is 17 amino acids. V shed 0 bases and J shed 0 bases, with 10 bases lying between them. As DNA, the CDR3 is TGCGCCAGCAGCTTGGTGGGGGGCGCCTCTGGGGCCAACGTCCTGACTTTC. Amino acids: CASSLVGGASGANVLTF. The full variable domain, rest sourced from reference TRBV5-1 and TRBJ2-6, is KAGVTQTPRYLIKTRGQQVTLSCSPISGHRSVSWYQQTPGQGLQFLFEYFSETQRNKGNFPGRFSGRQFSNSRSEMNVSTLELGDSALYLCASSLVGGASGANVLTFGAGSRLTVL.

This clone was detected once. V gene TRBV30 combines with J gene TRBJ1-5; D perhaps matches TRBD1 (6 bases). V lost 5 bases to trimming and J lost 3 bases, with 11 bases between them. Germline assignment: CDR1 GTSNPN and CDR2 SVGIG (reference sequence). The CDR3 has 13 amino acids. CDR3 DNA sequence: TGTGCCTGGGGAGGGGACAACAATCAGCCCCAGCATTTT. This encodes CAWGGDNNQPQHF.

This clone was seen a single time. The rearrangement uses TRBV6-5 and TRBJ2-7, with 13 bases that match TRBD2. The CDR3 totals 15 residues. Germline V gene sequence: CDR1 MNHEY, CDR2 SVGAGI. J lost 3 bases, V lost 4 bases, and 3 bases had no gene match. The chain's CDR3 is CASSSRTSGSYEQYF. In DNA form, the CDR3 reads TGTGCCAGCAGTTCCCGGACTAGCGGGAGCTACGAGCAGTACTTC.

The chain carries TRBV24-1 and TRBJ2-5, with D possibly TRBD1 on 5 matching bases. Between the trimmed V and J ends, which lost 3 bases and 5 bases, there was a span of 9 bases. Per germline, CDR1 KGHDR and CDR2 SFDVKD. This CDR3 has 13 amino acids. The CDR3 protein is CATSDQGRETQYF. CDR3 sequence (DNA): TGTGCCACCAGTGATCAGGGCAGGGAGACCCAGTACTTC.

This rearrangement joins TRBV4-2 to TRBJ2-1, with unresolved D. In germline, CDR1 is LGHNA, CDR2 YNFKEQ. The CDR3 is 16 residues long. V was clipped by 0 bases and J by 0 bases, with 9 bases between them. The CDR3 reads CASSQEASASYNEQFF. In nucleotides, the CDR3 is TGTGCCAGCAGCCAAGAAGCAAGCGCCTCCTACAATGAGCAGTTCTTC.

The chain uses TRBV6-1 and TRBJ2-1, with D maybe TRBD2 (5 bases). V lost 2 bases to trimming and J lost 0 bases, with 11 bases between them. The CDR3 has 16 amino acids. Germline V gene lookup returns CDR1 MNHNS and CDR2 SASEGT. In DNA, the CDR3 is TGTGCCAGCAGTGAATTACAAGCGGCCTCCTACAATGAGCAGTTCTTC. Its protein product is CASSELQAASYNEQFF.

This chain joins TRBV18 and TRBJ1-3; D is unresolved. The CDR3 runs to 17 residues. Trimming cost V 5 bases and J 0 bases, with 17 bases left between them. The V gene's germline CDR1 is KGHSH and CDR2 LQKENI. The CDR3 is CASSVSGQSYSGNTIYF. In nucleotides, the CDR3 is TGTGCCAGCTCAGTATCTGGGCAGTCCTACTCTGGAAACACCATATATTTT.

This chain joins TRBV20-1 and TRBJ1-4; D is unresolved. From germline, CDR1 is DFQATT and CDR2 SNEGSKA (reference sequence). With 3 bases removed from V and 0 bases from J, the gap between germline ends came to 11 bases. CDR3 length: 15 residues. In nucleotides, the CDR3 is TGCAGTGCTAGTCCCAGTTCCTCAACTAATGAAAAACTGTTTTTT. The encoded protein is CSASPSSSTNEKLFF.

V and J are TRBV14 and TRBJ2-7; TRBD2 aligns across 12 bases. The length of the CDR3 is 15 residues. Trimming at V came to 1 base and at J to 7 bases, leaving 5 bases not matched to a gene. Germline lookup yields CDR1 SGHDN and CDR2 FVKESK. Written as DNA, the CDR3 is TGTGCCAGCAGCCAAGCTAGCGGGGGGGCTCGGGAGCAGTACTTC. Its translation: CASSQASGGAREQYF. Together with reference TRBV14 and TRBJ2-7, the CDR3 gives the full variable domain: EAGVTQFPSHSVIEKGQTVTLRCDPISGHDNLYWYRRVMGKEIKFLLHFVKESKQDESGMPNNRFLAERTGGTYSTLKVQPAELEDSGVYFCASSQASGGAREQYFGPGTRLTVT.

This chain links TRBV2 with TRBJ1-6; a possible D gene is TRBD1 (6 bases). The CDR3 spans 14 residues. The germline V and J ends were trimmed by 6 bases and 7 bases, with 13 bases remaining between them. Germline V gene data show CDR1 as SNHLY and CDR2 as FYNNEI. Here the CDR3 reads CASRGDTPNSPLHF. CDR3 DNA sequence: TGTGCCAGCAGGGGGGACACCCCAAATTCACCCCTCCACTTT.

The chain joins TRBV28 to TRBJ1-2, with 10 bases lining up with TRBD1. The CDR3 consists of 14 residues. Germline CDR1 reads MDHEN; CDR2 reads SYDVKM. Trimming took 3 bases from V and 5 from J; bases not matched to a gene: 3. The CDR3 DNA is TGTGCCAGCAGTTTCCCGGACAGGGGGTATGGCTACACCTTC. Translation gives CASSFPDRGYGYTF.

The chain is built from TRBV10-3 and TRBJ2-1; 8 bases fit TRBD2. Losses at the gene ends were 6 bases for V and 2 bases for J; bases not matched to a gene: 3. CDR1 and CDR2 from the germline V gene are ENHRY and SYGVKD. The CDR3 sequence is 14 residues long. The CDR3 sequence: CAIRREAAYNEQFF. CDR3 nucleotides: TGTGCCATCAGGCGGGAGGCCGCCTACAATGAGCAGTTCTTC.

DNA of the CDR3: TGTGCCAGCAGTGATAGGACAGGGGGTGAAAAACTGTTTTTT. Translation: CASSDRTGGEKLFF. V gene TRBV2 combines with J gene TRBJ1-4; 10 bases line up with TRBD1. CDR3 length equals 14 residues. Germline V gene sequence: CDR1 SNHLY, CDR2 FYNNEI. V was clipped by 3 bases and J by 7 bases; unmatched bases: 2.

The chain couples TRBV9 to TRBJ2-4, with 11 bases that match TRBD2. The CDR3 runs to 15 residues. V was pared by 3 bases and J by 2 bases, with 1 base of the junction left unmatched. Per the germline V gene, CDR1 is SGDLS and CDR2 is YYNGEE. The CDR3 DNA reads TGTGCCAGCAGCGGGACTAGCGGGTCCAAAAACATTCAGTACTTC. Residues: CASSGTSGSKNIQYF.

The chain combines TRBV28 with TRBJ1-3, with D unclear. The CDR3 totals 13 residues. Germline V CDR1 and CDR2: MDHEN, SYDVKM. The V gene lost 3 bases and the J gene lost 0 bases, with 3 bases spanning the gap. The CDR3 loop is CASSFYSGNTIYF. The CDR3 bases are TGTGCCAGCAGTTTCTACTCTGGAAACACCATATATTTT. Full variable domain (remainder filled in from reference TRBV28 and TRBJ1-3): DVKVTQSSRYLVKRTGEKVFLECVQDMDHENMFWYRQDPGLGLRLIYFSYDVKMKEKGDIPEGYSVSREKKERFSLILESASTNQTSMYLCASSFYSGNTIYFGEGSWLTVV.

The gene calls are TRBV3-1 (or the pseudogene TRBV3-2) and TRBJ1-6; 7 nucleotides align to TRBD1. The CDR3 is 17 amino acids. With 0 bases clipped from V and 10 bases from J, the junction kept 12 bases outside the gene matches. Germline CDR1 and CDR2: LGHDT and YNNKEL (reference sequence). The CDR3 DNA reads TGTGCCAGCAGCCAAGATCGGTACAGGGGATTTCGCTCACCCCTCCACTTT. This sequence encodes CASSQDRYRGFRSPLHF.

In its sample, this clone was seen once. The V and J genes are TRBV3-1 (or the pseudogene TRBV3-2) and TRBJ1-2, with TRBD1 matching 8 bases. The CDR3 spans 14 residues. J lost 6 bases, V lost 2 bases, and 5 bases had no gene match. Germline values: CDR1 LGHDT, CDR2 YNNKEL (reference sequence). The CDR3 coding sequence is TGTGCCAGCAGCCAACTGGACAGGGCCCATGGCTACACCTTC. It codes for CASSQLDRAHGYTF.

V usage is TRBV19 and J usage is TRBJ1-1, with a weak D call TRBD1 (6 bases). This CDR3 is built from 13 residues. Germline V gene sequence: CDR1 LNHDA, CDR2 SQIVND (reference sequence). Trimming removed 10 bases from V and 0 bases from J, with 12 bases in between. Here the CDR3 DNA reads TGTGCCATTCGGGACAAAATGAACACTGAAGCTTTCTTT. Protein sequence: CAIRDKMNTEAFF.

The chain links TRBV2 to TRBJ1-2; perhaps TRBD1 as D (6 bases). Germline CDR1 reads SNHLY; CDR2 reads FYNNEI. The CDR3 is 12 amino acids. V lost 3 bases and J 4 bases, leaving 6 bases between the germline ends. The CDR3 spells CASSEGAYGYTF. CDR3 sequence (DNA): TGTGCCAGCAGTGAGGGGGCCTATGGCTACACCTTC.

The rearrangement links TRBV2 to TRBJ2-7; possibly TRBD2 for D (6 bases). CDR1 is SNHLY, CDR2 FYNNEI, per germline. Trimming left V 4 bases short and J 3 bases short, with 7 bases between. The CDR3 is 12 residues long. CDR3 DNA sequence: TGTGCCAGCAGTGGGGACTTCTACGAGCAGTACTTC. Protein product: CASSGDFYEQYF. The whole variable domain, filled in from reference TRBV2 and TRBJ2-7, reads EPEVTQTPSHQVTQMGQEVILRCVPISNHLYFYWYRQILGQKVEFLVSFYNNEISEKSEIFDDQFSVERPDGSNFTLKIRSTKLEDSAMYFCASSGDFYEQYFGPGTRLTVT.

J is TRBJ2-1 and V is TRBV29-1; 12 nucleotides agree with TRBD2. The CDR3 consists of 13 residues. Germline CDR1 SQVTM, CDR2 ANQGSEA. V gave up 7 bases and J gave up 8 bases; unmatched junction bases: 6. In DNA, the CDR3 is TGCAGCGCCCCTAGCGGGGGGGCCTATGAGCAGTTCTTC. It codes for CSAPSGGAYEQFF.

The chain uses TRBV18 and TRBJ1-6; no firm D call. This CDR3 region has 12 residues. CDR1 is KGHSH and CDR2 is LQKENI in the germline V gene. The germline V and J ends were trimmed by 4 bases and 6 bases, with 4 bases remaining between them. The CDR3 region is CASSQGNSPLHF. The DNA for the CDR3 is TGTGCCAGCTCACAGGGTAATTCACCCCTCCACTTT. The whole variable domain, remainder taken from reference TRBV18 and TRBJ1-6, is NAGVMQNPRHLVRRRGQEARLRCSPMKGHSHVYWYRQLPEEGLKFMVYLQKENIIDESGMPKERFSAEFPKEGPSILRIQQVVRGDSAAYFCASSQGNSPLHFGNGTRLTVT.

The gene calls are TRBV19 and TRBJ2-3, with TRBD2 identical over 9 bases. V shed 3 bases, J shed 2 bases, and the junction held 3 bases outside the gene matches. There are 15 residues in the CDR3. Germline V gene lookup returns CDR1 LNHDA and CDR2 SQIVND (reference sequence). In nucleotides, the CDR3 is TGTGCCAGTAGTATTCGCGGGAGGGCCACAGATACGCAGTATTTT. Residues: CASSIRGRATDTQYF. Supplemented by reference TRBV19 and TRBJ2-3, the full variable domain reads DGGITQSPKYLFRKEGQNVTLSCEQNLNHDAMYWYRQDPGQGLRLIYYSQIVNDFQKGDIAEGYSVSREKKESFPLTVTSAQKNPTAFYLCASSIRGRATDTQYFGPGTRLTVL.

The genes are TRBV4-3 and TRBJ1-2; D is unresolved. V lost 5 bases and J 3 bases, leaving 10 bases between the germline ends. The germline CDR1 and CDR2 sequences are LGHNA and YSLEER. The CDR3 runs 13 residues. CDR3 protein: CASSSDVDYGYTF. The CDR3 region has the DNA TGCGCCAGCAGCTCTGACGTTGACTATGGCTACACCTTC.

The V call is TRBV19, the J call TRBJ1-4; no definite D call. The CDR3 runs 16 residues. The ends were cut back, 1 base at V and 0 bases at J, with 9 bases in the middle. Germline CDR1 LNHDA, CDR2 SQIVND (reference sequence). CDR3 residues: CASSIGGGTTNEKLFF. The CDR3 coding sequence is TGTGCCAGTAGTATAGGTGGAGGAACAACTAATGAAAAACTGTTTTTT.